Below, 12 T cell receptor beta chains from the same sample are listed, as sequenced in a study of shared clonotypes between healthy human individuals. Produced via immunoSEQ multiplex PCR; TCRdb's table is partial and in-frame only. The sample lists a few hundred thousand clones; over 60% were seen once. Sequencing was performed on PBMCs. The receptors stem from a woman aged 40-49 years in good health. Some clones in this sample may be carry-over from other donors' samples.

The chain has TRBV30 and TRBJ2-7; tentative D call: TRBD2 (6 bases). The V end was cut by 3 bases, the J end by 7 bases, with 16 bases between. CDR1 is GTSNPN and CDR2 is SVGIG in the germline V gene (reference sequence). The length of the CDR3 is 13 residues. CDR3 DNA: TGTGCCTGGAGCCTGGACTACCCTCTGGAGCAGTACTTC. It specifies CAWSLDYPLEQYF.

The chain carries TRBV7-2 and TRBJ2-7; TRBD2 matches at 11 bases. V shed 3 bases and J 1 base; nucleotides not matched to a gene: 5. From germline, CDR1 is SGHTA and CDR2 FQGNSA. The CDR3 sequence is 16 residues long. CDR3 region: CASSLIAGGPSYEQYF. DNA for the CDR3: TGTGCCAGCAGCTTGATAGCGGGAGGGCCTTCCTACGAGCAGTACTTC.

This clone was recorded once. The genes are TRBV11-2 and TRBJ2-1; TRBD1 might be the D (5 bases). Germline V CDR1 and CDR2: SGHAT, FQNNGV. The CDR3 is 15 amino acids. V lost 1 base and J lost 2, with 9 bases in between. CDR3 region: CASSLGTGTYNEQFF. For the CDR3, the DNA is TGTGCCAGCAGCTTAGGTACAGGTACCTACAATGAGCAGTTCTTC. The whole variable domain, remainder taken from reference TRBV11-2 and TRBJ2-1, is EAGVAQSPRYKIIEKRQSVAFWCNPISGHATLYWYQQILGQGPKLLIQFQNNGVVDDSQLPKDRFSAERLKGVDSTLKIQPAKLEDSAVYLCASSLGTGTYNEQFFGPGTRLTVL.

This clone appeared a single time. The chain joins TRBV28 to TRBJ2-2; D unresolved. From germline, CDR1 is MDHEN and CDR2 SYDVKM. This CDR3 region has 13 residues. Trimming cost V 9 bases and J 4 bases, with 12 bases left between them. This chain's CDR3 is CASQSVATGELFF. The CDR3 DNA sequence: TGTGCCAGTCAGTCGGTAGCCACCGGGGAGCTGTTTTTT.

The rearrangement joins TRBV6-5 to TRBJ2-7; the D gene is possibly TRBD2 (5 bases). V was trimmed by 7 bases and J by 2 bases, leaving 15 bases between them. The CDR3 spans 14 residues. Germline assignment: CDR1 MNHEY and CDR2 SVGAGI. CDR3 sequence: CASTGSVVPYEQYF. The CDR3, as DNA: TGTGCCAGCACGGGGAGTGTTGTCCCCTACGAGCAGTACTTC.

This clone was observed a single time. The chain joins TRBV28 to TRBJ1-1, with a tentative D call TRBD1 (5 bases). V was clipped by 1 base and J by 1 base, with 13 bases between them. Germline loops: CDR1 MDHEN, CDR2 SYDVKM. The CDR3 contains 16 residues. CDR3 sequence (DNA): TGTGCCAGCAGTTTATTTCGGCGGACATCGAACACTGAAGCTTTCTTT. Translation gives CASSLFRRTSNTEAFF. Combining the CDR3 with reference TRBV28 and TRBJ1-1 gives the whole variable domain DVKVTQSSRYLVKRTGEKVFLECVQDMDHENMFWYRQDPGLGLRLIYFSYDVKMKEKGDIPEGYSVSREKKERFSLILESASTNQTSMYLCASSLFRRTSNTEAFFGQGTRLTVV.

V usage is TRBV9 and J usage is TRBJ2-5, with TRBD2 matching 7 bases. This CDR3 contains 16 residues. The junction had 11 bases not matched to a gene; V was cut back by 4 bases and J by 2 bases. Per germline, CDR1 SGDLS and CDR2 YYNGEE. DNA of the CDR3: TGTGCCAGCAGCCCCCGCGGGGGAAGTAGGCAAGAGACCCAGTACTTC. Translated: CASSPRGGSRQETQYF.

The chain joins TRBV5-1 to TRBJ2-7; 15 nucleotides match TRBD2. This CDR3 spans 16 amino acids. CDR1 and CDR2 (germline): SGHRS, YFSETQ. With V trimmed by 4 bases and J by 5 bases, 7 bases remained unmatched. CDR3 sequence: CASSTGLAGGSHEQYF. The DNA for the CDR3 is TGCGCCAGCAGCACGGGACTAGCGGGAGGAAGCCACGAGCAGTACTTC.

In regard to this clone: A far larger clone differs by one base, so this is likely a read error. This chain joins TRBV4-1 and TRBJ1-2; D is undetermined. Trimming took 1 base from V and 4 from J, leaving 13 bases between them. This CDR3 region has 15 residues. Germline-derived CDR1 and CDR2 are MGHRA and YSYEKL. CDR3 sequence (DNA): TGCGCCAGCAGCCAAGTACAACGGCCGGGCTATGGCTACACCTTC. Amino acid sequence: CASSQVQRPGYGYTF.

Turning to this clone: It may be a read error: a sequence one base away is much more abundant. The chain uses TRBV6-1 and TRBJ2-5; D gene unclear. Trimming removed 4 bases at V and 14 bases at J, with 17 bases between. Germline assignment: CDR1 MNHNS and CDR2 SASEGT. The CDR3 consists of 12 residues. The CDR3: CASSGRRTDLYF. In DNA form, the CDR3 reads TGTGCCAGCAGTGGGCGACGGACGGACCTATACTTC.

This clone has only a few counts. This chain joins TRBV5-1 and TRBJ2-7; D is unclear. Germline V gene lookup returns CDR1 SGHRS and CDR2 YFSETQ. The CDR3 length is 14 residues. V was trimmed by 2 bases and J by 5 bases, leaving 14 bases between them. CDR3: CASSLRLPQDEQYF. CDR3 nucleotides: TGCGCCAGCAGCTTACGGCTACCTCAGGACGAGCAGTACTTC. Complete variable domain (other parts from reference TRBV5-1 and TRBJ2-7): KAGVTQTPRYLIKTRGQQVTLSCSPISGHRSVSWYQQTPGQGLQFLFEYFSETQRNKGNFPGRFSGRQFSNSRSEMNVSTLELGDSALYLCASSLRLPQDEQYFGPGTRLTVT.

The chain recombines TRBV7-2 with TRBJ1-5; D gene uncertain. The germline gives CDR1 SGHTA, CDR2 FQGNSA. Trimming stripped 5 bases from V and 3 bases from J, with 14 bases between. The CDR3 contains 15 residues. CDR3 nucleotides: TGTGCCAGCAGCCCCACCTTGGAATCCAATCAGCCCCAGCATTTT. This encodes CASSPTLESNQPQHF. Variable domain in full (rest from reference TRBV7-2 and TRBJ1-5): GAGVSQSPSNKVTEKGKDVELRCDPISGHTALYWYRQSLGQGLEFLIYFQGNSAPDKSGLPSDRFSAERTGGSVSTLTIQRTQQEDSAVYLCASSPTLESNQPQHFGDGTRLSIL.